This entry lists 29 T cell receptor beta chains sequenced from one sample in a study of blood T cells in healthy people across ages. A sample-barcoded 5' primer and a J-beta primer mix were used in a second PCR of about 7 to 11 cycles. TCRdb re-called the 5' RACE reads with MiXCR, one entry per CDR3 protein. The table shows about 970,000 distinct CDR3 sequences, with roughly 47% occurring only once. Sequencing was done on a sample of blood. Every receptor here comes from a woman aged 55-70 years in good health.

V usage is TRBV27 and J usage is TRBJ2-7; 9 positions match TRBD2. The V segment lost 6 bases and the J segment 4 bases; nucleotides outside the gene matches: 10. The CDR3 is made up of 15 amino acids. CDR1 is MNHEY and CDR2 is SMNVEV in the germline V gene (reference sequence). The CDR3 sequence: CASRKVASGTYEQYF. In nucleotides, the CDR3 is TGTGCCAGCAGAAAAGTGGCTAGCGGGACTTACGAGCAGTACTTC.

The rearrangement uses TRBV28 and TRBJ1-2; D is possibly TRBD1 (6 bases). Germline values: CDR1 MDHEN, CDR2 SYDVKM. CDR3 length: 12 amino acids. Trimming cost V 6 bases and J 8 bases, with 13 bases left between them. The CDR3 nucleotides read TGTGCCAGCAGCGCCCCAGGGGAAGGCTACACCTTC. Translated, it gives CASSAPGEGYTF.

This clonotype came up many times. CDR3 DNA: TGCGCCAGCAGCCAAGGGTTCACAGGGTTCAACGGTTACGAGCAGTACTTC. This sequence encodes CASSQGFTGFNGYEQYF. V usage is TRBV4-1 and J usage is TRBJ2-7; D is possibly TRBD1 (6 bases). The CDR3 loop spans 17 amino acids. Trimming cost V 1 base and J 4 bases, with 20 bases left between them. Germline values: CDR1 MGHRA, CDR2 YSYEKL.

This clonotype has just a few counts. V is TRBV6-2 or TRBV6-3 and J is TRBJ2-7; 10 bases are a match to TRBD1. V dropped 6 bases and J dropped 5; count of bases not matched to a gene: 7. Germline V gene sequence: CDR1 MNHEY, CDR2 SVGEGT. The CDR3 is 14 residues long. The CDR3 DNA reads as TGTGCCAGCAGAGGGACAGGGGCCCGCCACGAGCAGTACTTC. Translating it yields CASRGTGARHEQYF.

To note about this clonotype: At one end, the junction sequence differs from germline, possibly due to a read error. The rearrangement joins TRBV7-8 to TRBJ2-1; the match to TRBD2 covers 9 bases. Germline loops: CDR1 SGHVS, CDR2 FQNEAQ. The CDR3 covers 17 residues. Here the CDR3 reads CASSFLVAGVIDNEQFF. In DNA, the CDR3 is TGTGCCAGCAGCTTTTTGGTAGCGGGAGTGATAGACAACGAGCAGTTCTTC.

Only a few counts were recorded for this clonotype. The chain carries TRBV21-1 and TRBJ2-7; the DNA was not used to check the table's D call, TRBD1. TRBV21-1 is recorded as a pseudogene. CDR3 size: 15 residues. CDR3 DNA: TGTGCCAGCAGCAAATCGCCGCAGGGCGGCTACGAGCAGTACTTC. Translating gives CASSKSPQGGYEQYF.

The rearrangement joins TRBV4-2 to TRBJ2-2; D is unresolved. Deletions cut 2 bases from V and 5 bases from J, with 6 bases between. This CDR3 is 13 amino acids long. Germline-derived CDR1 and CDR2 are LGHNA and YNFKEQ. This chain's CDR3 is CASSQPPTGELFF. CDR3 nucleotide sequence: TGTGCCAGCAGCCAACCCCCAACCGGGGAGCTGTTTTTT.

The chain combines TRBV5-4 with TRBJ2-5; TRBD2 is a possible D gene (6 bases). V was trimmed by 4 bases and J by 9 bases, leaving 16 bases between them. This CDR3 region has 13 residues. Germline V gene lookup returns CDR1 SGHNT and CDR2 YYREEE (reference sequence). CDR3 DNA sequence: TGTGCCAGCAGCAACCGGGACTCCGATTCCCAGTACTTC. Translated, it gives CASSNRDSDSQYF.

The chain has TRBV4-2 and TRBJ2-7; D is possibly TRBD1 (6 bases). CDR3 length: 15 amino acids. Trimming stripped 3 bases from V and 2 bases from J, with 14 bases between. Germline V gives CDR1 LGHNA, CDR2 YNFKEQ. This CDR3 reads CASSHAGTTAYEQYF. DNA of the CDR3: TGTGCCAGCAGCCATGCCGGGACAACTGCCTACGAGCAGTACTTC.

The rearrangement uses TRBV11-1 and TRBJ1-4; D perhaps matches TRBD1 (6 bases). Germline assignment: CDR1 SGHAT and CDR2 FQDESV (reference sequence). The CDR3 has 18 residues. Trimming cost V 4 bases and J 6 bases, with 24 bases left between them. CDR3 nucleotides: TGTGCCAGCAGCTCAAACACCGGACAGCCGCCACCACATGAAAAACTGTTTTTT. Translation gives CASSSNTGQPPPHEKLFF. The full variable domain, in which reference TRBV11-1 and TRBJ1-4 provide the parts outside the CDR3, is EAEVAQSPRYKITEKSQAVAFWCDPISGHATLYWYRQILGQGPELLVQFQDESVVDDSQLPKDRFSAERLKGVDSTLKIQPAELGDSAMYLCASSSNTGQPPPHEKLFFGSGTQLSVL.

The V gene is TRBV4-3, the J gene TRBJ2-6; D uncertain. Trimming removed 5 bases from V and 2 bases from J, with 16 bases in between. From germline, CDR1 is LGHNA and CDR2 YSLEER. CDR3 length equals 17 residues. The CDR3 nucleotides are TGCGCCAGCAGCGTACAGAGCCAAAGCCCTGGGGCCAACGTCCTGACTTTC. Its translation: CASSVQSQSPGANVLTF.

CDR3 nucleotides: TGTGCCAGCAGCTTAACTTGGCGGACTACCGAAGCTTTCTTT. Amino acids: CASSLTWRTTEAFF. The genes are TRBV7-2 and TRBJ1-1; D ambiguous. Germline values: CDR1 SGHTA, CDR2 FQGNSA. This CDR3 has 14 amino acids. V was cut by 2 bases and J by 8 bases, with 15 bases left in between. Looking up the rest from reference TRBV7-2 and TRBJ1-1 gives the full variable domain: GAGVSQSPSNKVTEKGKDVELRCDPISGHTALYWYRQSLGQGLEFLIYFQGNSAPDKSGLPSDRFSAERTGGSVSTLTIQRTQQEDSAVYLCASSLTWRTTEAFFGQGTRLTVV.

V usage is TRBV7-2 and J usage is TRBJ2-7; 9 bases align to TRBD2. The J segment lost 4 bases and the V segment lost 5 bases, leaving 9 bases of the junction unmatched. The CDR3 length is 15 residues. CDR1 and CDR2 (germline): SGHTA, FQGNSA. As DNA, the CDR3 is TGTGCCAGCAGCGGGGCGGGAGGGTCTAGTTACGAGCAGTACTTC. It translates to CASSGAGGSSYEQYF.

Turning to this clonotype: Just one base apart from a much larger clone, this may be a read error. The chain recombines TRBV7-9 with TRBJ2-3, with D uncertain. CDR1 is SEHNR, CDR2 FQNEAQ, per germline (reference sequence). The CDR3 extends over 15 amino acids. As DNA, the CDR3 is TGTGCCAACAGCCGTCGGAACTTCGGCACAGATACGCAGTATTTT. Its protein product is CANSRRNFGTDTQYF.

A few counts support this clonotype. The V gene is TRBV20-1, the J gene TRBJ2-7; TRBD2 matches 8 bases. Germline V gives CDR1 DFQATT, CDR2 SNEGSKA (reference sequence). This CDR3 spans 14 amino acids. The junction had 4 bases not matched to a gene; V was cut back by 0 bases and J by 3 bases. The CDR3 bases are TGCAGTGCTAGAGATCAGAGCGGGAGCTACGAGCAGTACTTC. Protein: CSARDQSGSYEQYF.

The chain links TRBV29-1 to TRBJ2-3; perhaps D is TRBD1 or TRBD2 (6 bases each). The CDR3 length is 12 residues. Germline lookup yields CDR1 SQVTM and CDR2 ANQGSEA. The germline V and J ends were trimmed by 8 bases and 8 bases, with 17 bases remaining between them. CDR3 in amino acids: CSLFRGGGTQYF. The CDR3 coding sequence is TGCAGCCTTTTTCGAGGGGGAGGTACGCAGTATTTT.

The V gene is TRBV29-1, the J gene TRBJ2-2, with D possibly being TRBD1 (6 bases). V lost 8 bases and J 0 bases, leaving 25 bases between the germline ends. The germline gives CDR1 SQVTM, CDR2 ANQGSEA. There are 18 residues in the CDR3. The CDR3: CSPLNLPPDSANTGELFF. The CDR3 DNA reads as TGCAGCCCCTTGAACCTGCCCCCGGACAGCGCGAACACCGGGGAGCTGTTTTTT.

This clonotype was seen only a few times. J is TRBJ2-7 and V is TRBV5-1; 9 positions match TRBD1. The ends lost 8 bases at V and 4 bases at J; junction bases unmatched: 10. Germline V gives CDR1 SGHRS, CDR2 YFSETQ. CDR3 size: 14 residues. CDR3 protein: CASRFGDRDYEQYF. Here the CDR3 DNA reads TGCGCCAGTAGATTTGGGGACAGGGATTACGAGCAGTACTTC.

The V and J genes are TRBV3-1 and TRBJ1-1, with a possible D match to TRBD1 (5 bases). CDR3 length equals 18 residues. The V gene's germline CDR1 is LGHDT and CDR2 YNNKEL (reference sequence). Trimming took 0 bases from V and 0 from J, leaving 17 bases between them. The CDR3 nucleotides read TGTGCCAGCAGCCAAGATCTTGAGGGTTGGGGGATGAACACTGAAGCTTTCTTT. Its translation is CASSQDLEGWGMNTEAFF.

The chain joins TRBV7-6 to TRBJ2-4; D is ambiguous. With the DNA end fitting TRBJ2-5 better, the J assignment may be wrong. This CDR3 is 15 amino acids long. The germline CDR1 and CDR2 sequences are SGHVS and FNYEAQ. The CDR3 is CASRNPFSTQETQYF. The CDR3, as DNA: TGTGCCAGCAGAAACCCTTTCAGCACTCAAGAGACCCAGTACTTC.

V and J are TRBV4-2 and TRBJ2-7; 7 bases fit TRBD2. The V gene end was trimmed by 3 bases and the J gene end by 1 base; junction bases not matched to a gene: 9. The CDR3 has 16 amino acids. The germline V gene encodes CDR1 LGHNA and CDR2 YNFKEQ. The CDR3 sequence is CASSQEEAGISYEQYF. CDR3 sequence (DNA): TGTGCCAGCAGCCAGGAGGAAGCGGGAATATCCTACGAGCAGTACTTC.

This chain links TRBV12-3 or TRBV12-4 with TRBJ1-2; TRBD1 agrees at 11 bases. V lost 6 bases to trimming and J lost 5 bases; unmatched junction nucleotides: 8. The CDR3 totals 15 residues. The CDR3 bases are TGTGCCAGCAGCCCTCGGACAGGGGGCGCTTATGGCTACACCTTC. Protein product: CASSPRTGGAYGYTF.

The CDR3 loop reads CASSEMGLSYNEQFF. Here the CDR3 DNA reads TGTGCCAGCAGTGAAATGGGACTCTCCTACAATGAGCAGTTCTTC. This sequence joins TRBV6-1 and TRBJ2-1; TRBD2 is a possible D gene (6 bases). CDR1 is MNHNS and CDR2 is SASEGT in the germline V gene. V lost 2 bases and J 0 bases, leaving 8 bases between the germline ends. The CDR3 covers 15 residues.

Here the CDR3 DNA reads TGTGCCAGCGTGCGGGCTGCGGTACCCGGGGAGCTGTTTTTT. Translation: CASVRAAVPGELFF. The rearrangement uses TRBV28 and TRBJ2-2; D possibly corresponds to TRBD2 (5 bases). V was cut by 8 bases and J by 6 bases, with 16 bases left in between. In germline, CDR1 is MDHEN, CDR2 SYDVKM. The CDR3 runs to 14 residues.

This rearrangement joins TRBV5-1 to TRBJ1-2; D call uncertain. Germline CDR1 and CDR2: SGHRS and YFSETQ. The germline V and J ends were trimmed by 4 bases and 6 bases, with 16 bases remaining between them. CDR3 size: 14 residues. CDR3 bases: TGCGCCAGCAGCAGGCCAGATGTCGGGAATGGCTACACCTTC. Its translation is CASSRPDVGNGYTF.

This chain's CDR3 is CASSFQPLAGSPYNEQFF. The CDR3 DNA sequence: TGTGCCAGCAGCTTTCAACCTTTAGCGGGAAGCCCCTACAATGAGCAGTTCTTC. The chain employs TRBV7-2 and TRBJ2-1, with 8 bases matching TRBD2. The germline gives CDR1 SGHTA, CDR2 FQGNSA. V dropped 3 bases and J dropped 2; count of bases not matched to a gene: 12. The CDR3 consists of 18 residues.

This chain's CDR3 is CASSASRNYGYTF. CDR3 coding DNA: TGTGCCAGCAGCGCGTCGAGAAACTATGGCTACACCTTC. The J gene is TRBJ1-2, the V gene TRBV27; D not certain. Trimming shortened V by 6 bases and J by 2 bases, and 10 bases separated the two germline ends. CDR1 and CDR2 from the germline V gene are MNHEY and SMNVEV (reference sequence). The CDR3 runs 13 residues.

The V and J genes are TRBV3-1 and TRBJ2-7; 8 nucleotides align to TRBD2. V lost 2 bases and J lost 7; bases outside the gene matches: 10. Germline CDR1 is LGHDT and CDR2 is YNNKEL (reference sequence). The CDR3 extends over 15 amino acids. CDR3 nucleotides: TGTGCCAGCAGCCAACAACCGGGACTAGGAAATGAGCAGTACTTC. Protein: CASSQQPGLGNEQYF.

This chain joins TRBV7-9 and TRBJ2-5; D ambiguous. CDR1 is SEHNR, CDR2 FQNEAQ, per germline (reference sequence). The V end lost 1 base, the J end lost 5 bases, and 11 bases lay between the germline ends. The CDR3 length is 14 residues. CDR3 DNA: TGTGCCAGCAGCTTAGTGTCCGGCTGGGAGACCCAGTACTTC. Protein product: CASSLVSGWETQYF.